Below are 21 T cell receptor beta chains sequenced from a single sample in a study of shared clonotypes between healthy human individuals. Profiling relied on immunoSEQ multiplex PCR, and the TCRdb table lists in-frame clones only, not all of them. The data contain 1,400,000 or so clones, around 98.5% of them singletons. Sequenced sample: naive CD4+ T cells sorted from blood. Subset meaning: CD45RA+ positively selected. The receptors stem from a man aged 30-40 years in good health.

The chain employs TRBV11-2 and TRBJ1-3; D call uncertain. In germline, CDR1 is SGHAT, CDR2 FQNNGV. The V end lost 7 bases, the J end lost 4 bases, and 5 bases lay between the germline ends. The CDR3 consists of 11 residues. The CDR3 loop reads CASTGGNTIYF. The CDR3 DNA reads TGTGCCAGCACCGGGGGAAACACCATATATTTT.

J is TRBJ2-1 and V is TRBV19; D call uncertain. Trimming took off 2 bases at V and 2 bases at J, with 7 bases between the two ends. Looked up from germline, CDR1 is LNHDA and CDR2 is SQIVND (reference sequence). CDR3 length: 14 amino acids. This chain's CDR3 is CASSIRSAYNEQFF. CDR3 nucleotides: TGTGCCAGTAGTATACGGTCAGCCTACAATGAGCAGTTCTTC.

This chain links TRBV6-6 with TRBJ2-1; a possible D gene is TRBD2 (6 bases). Per germline, CDR1 MNHNY and CDR2 SVGAGI (reference sequence). With 6 bases removed from V and 9 bases from J, the gap between germline ends came to 12 bases. The CDR3 spans 12 residues. The CDR3 sequence: CASSPSDSEQFF. Written as DNA, the CDR3 is TGTGCCAGCAGCCCTAGCGACAGTGAGCAGTTCTTC.

The rearrangement links TRBV7-8 to TRBJ1-2; TRBD1 agrees at 8 bases. The CDR3 has 14 amino acids. Germline values: CDR1 SGHVS, CDR2 FQNEAQ. V trimming: 2 bases; J trimming: 8 bases; junction bases outside the gene matches: 7. The CDR3 spells CASSLYTGGRGYTF. The CDR3 region has the DNA TGTGCCAGCAGCTTATACACAGGGGGACGAGGCTACACCTTC.

V usage is TRBV2 and J usage is TRBJ2-7; 7 nucleotides align to TRBD2. The CDR3 loop spans 18 amino acids. The V and J ends lost 1 base and 6 bases, in that order; junction bases with no gene match: 18. Germline V gene data show CDR1 as SNHLY and CDR2 as FYNNEI. Here the CDR3 reads CASSEGRGSTQSVFEQYF. CDR3 in DNA: TGTGCCAGCAGTGAAGGGCGCGGGAGTACCCAGTCAGTGTTCGAGCAGTACTTC.

The CDR3 region is CASSQNIAGPSYEQYF. The CDR3 DNA sequence: TGTGCCAGCAGTCAAAACATAGCGGGACCCTCCTACGAGCAGTACTTC. The chain combines TRBV7-3 with TRBJ2-7; TRBD2 aligns across 8 bases. CDR1 and CDR2 (germline): SGHTA, FQGTGA. The CDR3 consists of 16 residues. Trimming at V came to 6 bases and at J to 0 bases, leaving 10 bases not matched to a gene. The full variable domain, with the rest looked up from reference TRBV7-3 and TRBJ2-7, is GAGVSQTPSNKVTEKGKYVELRCDPISGHTALYWYRQSLGQGPEFLIYFQGTGAADDSGLPNDRFFAVRPEGSVSTLKIQRTERGDSAVYLCASSQNIAGPSYEQYFGPGTRLTVT.

The rearrangement links TRBV30 to TRBJ2-1, with D hard to call. The V gene lost 0 bases and the J gene lost 3 bases, with 9 bases spanning the gap. This CDR3 is built from 14 residues. Germline V gene data show CDR1 as GTSNPN and CDR2 as SVGIG (reference sequence). The CDR3 nucleotides are TGTGCCTGGAGTGTCCTAGAGGTCTACAATGAGCAGTTCTTC. Its protein is CAWSVLEVYNEQFF.

The chain carries TRBV2 and TRBJ2-7; D might be TRBD1 (5 bases). The germline V and J ends were trimmed by 6 bases and 2 bases, with 17 bases remaining between them. There are 15 residues in the CDR3. Germline loops: CDR1 SNHLY, CDR2 FYNNEI. The CDR3 bases are TGTGCCAGCAGACCCAGGGTATTGGATCCCTACGAGCAGTACTTC. As protein: CASRPRVLDPYEQYF.

The J gene is TRBJ2-1, the V gene TRBV7-6; D not certain. The CDR3 has 16 amino acids. The germline V and J ends were trimmed by 0 bases and 0 bases, with 9 bases remaining between them. Germline V gene sequence: CDR1 SGHVS, CDR2 FNYEAQ. The CDR3 loop reads CASSLADGSSYNEQFF. CDR3 nucleotides: TGTGCCAGCAGCTTAGCGGACGGAAGCTCCTACAATGAGCAGTTCTTC. The whole variable domain, filled in from reference TRBV7-6 and TRBJ2-1, reads GAGVSQSPRYKVTKRGQDVALRCDPISGHVSLYWYRQALGQGPEFLTYFNYEAQQDKSGLPNDRFSAERPEGSISTLTIQRTEQRDSAMYRCASSLADGSSYNEQFFGPGTRLTVL.

The rearrangement uses TRBV18 and TRBJ2-3; D may be TRBD2 (6 bases). Trimming cost V 6 bases and J 0 bases, with 16 bases left between them. The length of the CDR3 is 16 residues. Per germline, CDR1 KGHSH and CDR2 LQKENI. CDR3: CASSAFRSGSTDTQYF. In DNA, the CDR3 is TGTGCCAGCTCCGCCTTTCGGAGCGGGAGCACAGATACGCAGTATTTT.

V usage is TRBV5-1 and J usage is TRBJ1-1; 7 bases are shared with TRBD1. In germline, CDR1 is SGHRS, CDR2 YFSETQ. CDR3 size: 13 residues. The V gene end was trimmed by 4 bases and the J gene end by 6 bases; junction bases not matched to a gene: 6. In DNA, the CDR3 is TGCGCCAGCAGCACCGGGGACAGATCTGAAGCTTTCTTT. It translates to CASSTGDRSEAFF.

The rearrangement uses TRBV18 and TRBJ1-2; weak D call: TRBD1 (6 bases). Germline V gene data show CDR1 as KGHSH and CDR2 as LQKENI. The CDR3 has 20 residues. V lost 1 base to trimming and J lost 5 bases, with 29 bases between them. CDR3 residues: CASSPRGSSGTGRRVYGYTF. The CDR3 DNA reads as TGTGCCAGCTCACCACGGGGGAGTAGCGGCACAGGGCGTCGAGTTTATGGCTACACCTTC.

The rearrangement joins TRBV2 to TRBJ2-7; D is possibly TRBD1 (6 bases). Trimming shortened V by 2 bases and J by 7 bases, and 15 bases separated the two germline ends. Per the germline V gene, CDR1 is SNHLY and CDR2 is FYNNEI. The CDR3 is 14 residues long. This chain's CDR3 is CASSETGFRGEQYF. In nucleotides, the CDR3 is TGTGCCAGCAGTGAAACAGGGTTTAGGGGGGAGCAGTACTTC.

The V call is TRBV19, the J call TRBJ2-7; the D is unclear. CDR3 size: 14 residues. Trimming shortened V by 1 base and J by 5 bases, and 12 bases separated the two germline ends. CDR1 LNHDA and CDR2 SQIVND come from the germline V gene (reference sequence). The CDR3 sequence: CASSIAGPYHEQYF. The CDR3 region has the DNA TGTGCCAGTAGTATAGCTGGGCCCTATCACGAGCAGTACTTC.

This chain joins TRBV7-5 and TRBJ2-5. TRBV7-5 is labeled a pseudogene. The CDR3 has 13 amino acids. The CDR3 DNA reads TGTGTCAGAAGCTCCCCGAATCAAGAGACCCAGTACTTC. This gives the protein CVRSSPNQETQYF.

This clone has a single count. The rearrangement uses TRBV6-5 and TRBJ2-1; D tentatively fits TRBD1 or TRBD2 (5 bases each). Trimming took 6 bases from V and 10 from J, leaving 16 bases between them. This CDR3 is built from 13 residues. Germline-derived CDR1 and CDR2 are MNHEY and SVGAGI. CDR3 DNA sequence: TGTGCCAGCAGGAGTGAGGGGACGCGCGAGCAGTTCTTC. Protein: CASRSEGTREQFF.

CDR3 sequence: CASSHGTSGGGYYEQFF. CDR3 DNA sequence: TGTGCCAGCAGCCATGGGACTAGCGGGGGTGGTTATTATGAGCAGTTCTTC. The chain has TRBV7-2 and TRBJ2-1; 14 bases fit TRBD2. Germline lookup yields CDR1 SGHTA and CDR2 FQGNSA. The CDR3 loop spans 17 amino acids. The V and J ends lost 5 bases and 8 bases, in that order; junction bases with no gene match: 11.

The chain is built from TRBV5-1 and TRBJ2-3, with TRBD2 matching over 13 bases. This CDR3 has 16 amino acids. J was trimmed by 4 bases and V by 3 bases; bases with no gene match: 5. Germline-derived CDR1 and CDR2 are SGHRS and YFSETQ. The CDR3 DNA follows: TGCGCCAGCAGCTCGGGGACTAGCGGGGCCGCAGATACGCAGTATTTT. Its protein is CASSSGTSGAADTQYF. Full variable domain (remainder filled in from reference TRBV5-1 and TRBJ2-3): KAGVTQTPRYLIKTRGQQVTLSCSPISGHRSVSWYQQTPGQGLQFLFEYFSETQRNKGNFPGRFSGRQFSNSRSEMNVSTLELGDSALYLCASSSGTSGAADTQYFGPGTRLTVL.

This sequence joins TRBV5-1 and TRBJ2-3; D ambiguous. V lost 1 base to trimming and J lost 0 bases, with 9 bases between them. Germline values: CDR1 SGHRS, CDR2 YFSETQ. The CDR3 spans 15 residues. CDR3 sequence: CASSLNPSSTDTQYF. Written as DNA, the CDR3 is TGCGCCAGCAGCTTGAACCCCAGCAGCACAGATACGCAGTATTTT.

This chain connects TRBV6-5 to TRBJ1-5, with D unclear. CDR1 and CDR2 from the germline V gene are MNHEY and SVGAGI. V was pared by 0 bases and J by 6 bases, with 3 bases between. There are 12 residues in the CDR3. CDR3 DNA sequence: TGTGCCAGCAGTTACTCAAGTCAGCCCCAGCATTTT. Its translation is CASSYSSQPQHF.

The chain combines TRBV27 with TRBJ2-7; TRBD1 matches at 11 bases. The CDR3 totals 15 residues. V shed 2 bases and J 3 bases; nucleotides not matched to a gene: 3. Germline loops: CDR1 MNHEY, CDR2 SMNVEV (reference sequence). In DNA, the CDR3 is TGTGCCAGCAGTTTAGAGGGACAGGGGGGCTACGAGCAGTACTTC. It specifies CASSLEGQGGYEQYF.